What follows are 24 T cell receptor beta chains derived from one specimen sequenced in a study of T cell responses to AZD1222 COVID-19 vaccine. Profiled with immunoSEQ multiplex PCR; TCRdb holds only in-frame clones, not every one. The sample consists of about 160,000 clones, about nine tenths of them appearing once. The sample consisted of peripheral blood, taken on day 0 of AZD1222 vaccination. All receptors come from an adult in good health.

A few counts support this clone. This rearrangement joins TRBV27 to TRBJ1-4, with D hard to call. The CDR3 runs 16 residues. V shed 2 bases and J shed 8 bases, with 18 bases lying between them. CDR1 and CDR2 from the germline V gene are MNHEY and SMNVEV (reference sequence). This CDR3 reads CASSLRLTLSPEKLFF. In DNA, the CDR3 is TGTGCCAGCAGTTTACGACTGACCCTTTCGCCCGAAAAACTGTTTTTT.

The CDR3 DNA sequence: TGTGCCAGCAGCCGTTACCAAAATGAGCAGTTCTTC. This sequence encodes CASSRYQNEQFF. V is TRBV5-6 and J is TRBJ2-1; D is uncertain. The germline V gene has CDR1 SGHDT and CDR2 YYEEEE. Trimming shortened V by 4 bases and J by 7 bases, and 9 bases separated the two germline ends. The CDR3 length is 12 residues. The full variable domain, its missing parts supplied by reference TRBV5-6 and TRBJ2-1, is DAGVTQSPTHLIKTRGQQVTLRCSPKSGHDTVSWYQQALGQGPQFIFQYYEEEERQRGNFPDRFSGHQFPNYSSELNVNALLLGDSALYLCASSRYQNEQFFGPGTRLTVL.

This chain uses TRBV28 with TRBJ1-2; perhaps TRBD1 as D (6 bases). V shed 4 bases and J shed 8 bases, with 14 bases lying between them. Germline V gene data show CDR1 as MDHEN and CDR2 as SYDVKM. The CDR3 is 13 residues long. The CDR3 DNA reads TGTGCCAGCAGTTATATCAGGGGCGGAGGCTACACCTTC. This gives the protein CASSYIRGGGYTF.

This sequence joins TRBV5-5 and TRBJ2-3, with 7 bases that match TRBD1. Germline V lookup: CDR1 SGHKS, CDR2 YYEKEE (reference sequence). Trimming cost V 2 bases and J 2 bases; bases outside gene matches: 14. CDR3 size: 18 residues. The CDR3 is CASSFPAPVDRDTDTQYF. For the CDR3, the DNA is TGTGCCAGCAGCTTCCCTGCCCCCGTCGACAGGGACACAGATACGCAGTATTTT.

The CDR3 loop is CASRIGGGWDSNQPQHF. In DNA, the CDR3 is TGTGCCAGCAGGATCGGTGGGGGGTGGGATAGCAATCAGCCCCAGCATTTT. This chain uses TRBV28 with TRBJ1-5; D possibly corresponds to TRBD1 (5 bases). The CDR3 is made up of 17 amino acids. V was pared by 6 bases and J by 0 bases, with 18 bases between. The germline V gene encodes CDR1 MDHEN and CDR2 SYDVKM.

V usage is TRBV27 and J usage is TRBJ1-1, with unresolved D. Germline CDR1 is MNHEY and CDR2 is SMNVEV (reference sequence). The CDR3 totals 14 residues. V was shortened by 2 bases and J by 3 bases, with 10 bases between the two germline ends. CDR3 amino acids: CASSLPGGDTEAFF. DNA of the CDR3: TGTGCCAGCAGTTTACCGGGCGGTGACACTGAAGCTTTCTTT.

The chain is built from TRBV11-2 and TRBJ2-1, with D tentatively TRBD1 or TRBD2 (5 bases each). The CDR3 totals 14 residues. The germline CDR1 and CDR2 sequences are SGHAT and FQNNGV. Trimming removed 7 bases at V and 5 bases at J, with 15 bases between. In nucleotides, the CDR3 is TGTGCCAGCACCGGCTGGGACGCCGACAATGAGCAGTTCTTC. It translates to CASTGWDADNEQFF.

This clone appeared once. The V gene is TRBV3-1 (or the pseudogene TRBV3-2), the J gene TRBJ2-7; 7 nucleotides align to TRBD1. With V trimmed by 3 bases and J by 7 bases, 12 bases remained unmatched. Germline V gives CDR1 LGHDT, CDR2 YNNKEL (reference sequence). This CDR3 contains 15 residues. The CDR3 is CASSHETGPWGEQYF. In DNA, the CDR3 is TGTGCCAGCAGCCACGAGACAGGGCCGTGGGGAGAGCAGTACTTC.

CDR3 residues: CASSSNLAKNIQYF. CDR3 DNA: TGTGCCAGCAGTTCCAACTTAGCCAAAAACATTCAGTACTTC. This chain joins TRBV27 and TRBJ2-4; D not resolved. Trimming cost V 4 bases and J 0 bases, with 7 bases left between them. The CDR3 runs 14 residues. CDR1 and CDR2 (germline): MNHEY, SMNVEV (reference sequence).

This chain uses TRBV19 with TRBJ2-1; TRBD2 aligns across 9 bases. The length of the CDR3 is 14 residues. J gave up 9 bases and V 5 bases, and 8 bases lay outside the gene matches. The germline gives CDR1 LNHDA, CDR2 SQIVND (reference sequence). The CDR3 here is CASSSTAGGTEQFF. The CDR3 nucleotides read TGTGCCAGTAGTTCAACAGCGGGAGGTACTGAGCAGTTCTTC. Supplemented by reference TRBV19 and TRBJ2-1, the full variable domain reads DGGITQSPKYLFRKEGQNVTLSCEQNLNHDAMYWYRQDPGQGLRLIYYSQIVNDFQKGDIAEGYSVSREKKESFPLTVTSAQKNPTAFYLCASSSTAGGTEQFFGPGTRLTVL.

The rearrangement links TRBV10-3 to TRBJ1-2; possibly TRBD1 for D (5 bases). The CDR3 sequence is 16 residues long. Per germline, CDR1 ENHRY and CDR2 SYGVKD. Trimming cost V 9 bases and J 3 bases, with 23 bases left between them. The CDR3 loop is CAIFGEGEKFDYGYTF. Here the CDR3 DNA reads TGTGCCATTTTCGGGGAAGGGGAGAAGTTCGACTATGGCTACACCTTC.

The rearrangement joins TRBV7-2 to TRBJ2-2; D remains ambiguous. V lost 2 bases, J lost 2 bases, and 3 bases lay in between. Germline lookup yields CDR1 SGHTA and CDR2 FQGNSA. The CDR3 spans 13 residues. The CDR3 DNA reads as TGTGCCAGCAGCTTAACAAACACCGGGGAGCTGTTTTTT. Its translation is CASSLTNTGELFF.

This chain links TRBV6-2 or TRBV6-3 with TRBJ1-5, with TRBD1 matching 9 bases. V trimming: 4 bases; J trimming: 6 bases; junction bases outside the gene matches: 7. Germline V lookup: CDR1 MNHEY, CDR2 SVGEGT. The CDR3 contains 15 residues. The CDR3, as DNA: TGTGCCAGCAGTTCGGACAGGGGATTCGGTCAGCCCCAGCATTTT. It yields the protein CASSSDRGFGQPQHF.

The V call is TRBV14, the J call TRBJ2-1, with 7 bases identical to TRBD2. Trimming cost V 4 bases and J 3 bases; bases outside gene matches: 12. Germline lookup yields CDR1 SGHDN and CDR2 FVKESK. This CDR3 is 17 amino acids long. The CDR3 DNA follows: TGTGCCAGCAGCCTAAACGACCGGCGGGAGATCTACAATGAGCAGTTCTTC. Translating gives CASSLNDRREIYNEQFF.

This rearrangement joins TRBV15 to TRBJ1-5, with D possibly matching TRBD1 (6 bases). The CDR3 is 15 amino acids. Per germline, CDR1 LNHNV and CDR2 YYDKDF (reference sequence). Deletions cut 0 bases from V and 7 bases from J, with 13 bases between. The CDR3 is CATSRDRGQGQPQHF. The CDR3, as DNA: TGTGCCACCAGCAGAGATCGGGGGCAAGGCCAGCCCCAGCATTTT.

This chain connects TRBV27 to TRBJ2-3, with unresolved D. Germline V gives CDR1 MNHEY, CDR2 SMNVEV (reference sequence). Trimming removed 8 bases at V and 0 bases at J, with 12 bases between. The length of the CDR3 is 14 residues. The CDR3 nucleotides read TGTGCCAGCGGGCGGACCCCTAGCACAGATACGCAGTATTTT. The encoded protein is CASGRTPSTDTQYF.

The V and J genes are TRBV28 and TRBJ1-2, with D tentatively TRBD1 (5 bases). Trimming left V 7 bases short and J 8 bases short, with 11 bases between. The CDR3 is made up of 11 amino acids. CDR1 is MDHEN and CDR2 is SYDVKM in the germline V gene. The CDR3 spells CASKGPGGYTF. The CDR3 nucleotides are TGTGCCAGCAAGGGGCCGGGCGGCTACACCTTC.

This clone came up once. This chain uses TRBV2 with TRBJ2-3; D not resolved. The CDR3 runs 12 residues. V was clipped by 6 bases and J by 4 bases, with 8 bases between them. Per the germline V gene, CDR1 is SNHLY and CDR2 is FYNNEI. The CDR3: CASRSGPDTQYF. The CDR3 DNA reads TGTGCCAGCAGATCAGGCCCAGATACGCAGTATTTT.

The chain recombines TRBV7-9 with TRBJ1-3; no reliable D call. Looked up from germline, CDR1 is SEHNR and CDR2 is FQNEAQ (reference sequence). V lost 10 bases, J lost 0 bases, and 10 bases lay in between. This CDR3 has 13 amino acids. The CDR3 DNA follows: TGTGCCACATCACCGGGCTCTGGAAACACCATATATTTT. This gives the protein CATSPGSGNTIYF.

V and J are TRBV19 and TRBJ2-2, with D perhaps TRBD2 (6 bases). CDR1 LNHDA and CDR2 SQIVND come from the germline V gene (reference sequence). The V and J ends lost 7 bases and 1 base respectively, with 10 bases between them. CDR3 length: 14 amino acids. The DNA of the CDR3 is TGTGCCAGTAAACGGGACTTGAACACCGGGGAGCTGTTTTTT. This encodes CASKRDLNTGELFF.

The genes are TRBV19 and TRBJ1-5; 7 positions match TRBD1. Germline V CDR1 and CDR2: LNHDA, SQIVND (reference sequence). The CDR3 contains 15 residues. Germline trimming cut 4 bases from V and 5 bases from J; bases unmatched to any gene: 8. The CDR3 sequence: CASSTTTGSHQPQHF. CDR3 nucleotide sequence: TGTGCCAGTAGTACCACGACAGGGTCTCATCAGCCCCAGCATTTT.

The chain carries TRBV11-2 and TRBJ1-1, with 10 positions matching TRBD1. V gave up 3 bases and J gave up 4 bases; unmatched junction bases: 5. CDR1 is SGHAT, CDR2 FQNNGV, per germline. This CDR3 contains 15 residues. As DNA, the CDR3 is TGTGCCAGCAGCTTCGGGACAGGGGATATCACTGAAGCTTTCTTT. It yields the protein CASSFGTGDITEAFF.

The CDR3 loop reads CASRVFGGTEAFF. The CDR3 DNA follows: TGTGCCAGCAGAGTTTTCGGGGGCACTGAAGCTTTCTTT. The rearrangement links TRBV3-1 (or the pseudogene TRBV3-2) to TRBJ1-1; the D gene is possibly TRBD1 (5 bases). This CDR3 contains 13 residues. Germline V CDR1 and CDR2: LGHDT, YNNKEL (reference sequence). Trimming took 6 bases from V and 4 from J, leaving 12 bases between them.

This clone was counted a single time. The V call is TRBV27, the J call TRBJ2-5; D is possibly TRBD1 or TRBD2 (5 bases each). V was trimmed by 3 bases and J by 4 bases, leaving 9 bases between them. Germline loops: CDR1 MNHEY, CDR2 SMNVEV (reference sequence). CDR3 size: 13 residues. CDR3 residues: CASSLGVGETQYF. In DNA form, the CDR3 reads TGTGCCAGCAGTTTGGGGGTGGGAGAGACCCAGTACTTC.